Presented here are 26 T cell receptor beta chains from one specimen sequenced in a study of T-cell reconstitution after alpha-beta-depleted transplantation in children. Preparation of the TCRbeta library used unique molecular identifiers. TCRdb reanalysed the PCR reads using MiXCR and keeps one entry per CDR3 protein. Of about a million distinct CDR3 sequences in the sample, less than 30% were seen once. Sequenced material: PBMCs, mostly from graft donor cells, taken 360 days after TCRalphabeta/CD19-depleted stem cell transplant. All receptors derive from a boy less than two years old who had a stem cell transplant for SCID, so the T cells may come from the graft donor.

CDR3: CASSLEYLTPSSYEQYF. The CDR3 DNA follows: TGTGCCAGCAGTTTAGAGTACCTGACACCGAGCTCCTACGAGCAGTACTTC. The chain is built from TRBV12-3 or TRBV12-4 and TRBJ2-7; D uncertain. V lost 1 base to trimming and J lost 0 bases, with 16 bases between them. The CDR3 is 17 residues long.

This clonotype was seen a handful of times. The rearrangement uses TRBV4-2 and TRBJ2-1; tentative D call: TRBD1 (5 bases). V lost 2 bases and J 6 bases, leaving 14 bases between the germline ends. The CDR3 spans 15 residues. Germline CDR1 LGHNA, CDR2 YNFKEQ. Here the CDR3 DNA reads TGTGCCAGCAGCCAATACGCATATAGGGGCAATGAGCAGTTCTTC. Translation gives CASSQYAYRGNEQFF.

The chain is built from TRBV12-3 or TRBV12-4 and TRBJ2-3; the match to TRBD1 covers 9 bases. The J segment lost 4 bases and the V segment lost 6 bases, leaving 8 bases of the junction unmatched. This CDR3 has 15 amino acids. The CDR3 here is CASSAWTGAADTQYF. The CDR3 DNA is TGTGCCAGCAGCGCCTGGACAGGGGCGGCAGATACGCAGTATTTT.

This clonotype was seen more than once but under ten times. The V and J genes are TRBV27 and TRBJ1-1; 8 bases are a match to TRBD1. Germline V gene data show CDR1 as MNHEY and CDR2 as SMNVEV (reference sequence). The CDR3 has 14 amino acids. With V trimmed by 7 bases and J by 1 base, 5 bases remained unmatched. The CDR3 DNA is TGTGCCAGCACCGTAACAGGGGGGAACACTGAAGCTTTCTTT. Translating it yields CASTVTGGNTEAFF.

This clonotype was counted only a few times. The chain uses TRBV29-1 and TRBJ2-6; D not certain. Trimming stripped 7 bases from V and 2 bases from J, with 9 bases between. CDR3 size: 13 residues. Germline CDR1 is SQVTM and CDR2 is ANQGSEA. CDR3 bases: TGCAGCGCCGGTTCTCCTGGGGCCAACGTCCTGACTTTC. Its protein product is CSAGSPGANVLTF.

The V gene is TRBV6-4, the J gene TRBJ2-3; no clear D gene. Germline V lookup: CDR1 MRHNA, CDR2 SNTAGT. This CDR3 contains 12 residues. Trimming took 2 bases from V and 7 from J, leaving 7 bases between them. Here the CDR3 reads CASSDESYTQYF. CDR3 bases: TGTGCCAGCAGTGACGAGTCATATACGCAGTATTTT.

This chain links TRBV5-6 with TRBJ2-3; no definite D call. V was trimmed by 2 bases and J by 2 bases, leaving 15 bases between them. This CDR3 contains 16 residues. Germline V gene sequence: CDR1 SGHDT, CDR2 YYEEEE. In DNA form, the CDR3 reads TGTGCCAGCAGCTTTCGATCGGTCGGCCTCACAGATACGCAGTATTTT. Encoded protein: CASSFRSVGLTDTQYF.

The V gene is TRBV7-9, the J gene TRBJ1-1; the D is unclear. V was clipped by 2 bases and J by 1 base, with 8 bases between them. This CDR3 has 14 residues. Germline CDR1 and CDR2: SEHNR and FQNEAQ (reference sequence). The CDR3 coding sequence is TGTGCCAGCAGCTTACTGGGGAGGAACACTGAAGCTTTCTTT. As protein: CASSLLGRNTEAFF. The full variable domain, its missing parts supplied by reference TRBV7-9 and TRBJ1-1, is DTGVSQNPRHKITKRGQNVTFRCDPISEHNRLYWYRQTLGQGPEFLTYFQNEAQLEKSRLLSDRFSAERPKGSFSTLEIQRTEQGDSAMYLCASSLLGRNTEAFFGQGTRLTVV.

J is TRBJ2-7 and V is TRBV4-1, with TRBD1 matching 8 bases. The ends lost 0 bases at V and 4 bases at J; junction bases unmatched: 11. The germline V gene encodes CDR1 MGHRA and CDR2 YSYEKL. This CDR3 comprises 17 residues. The CDR3 DNA sequence: TGCGCCAGCAGCCAAGATCCTCGACAGGGGCTCCTTTACGAGCAGTACTTC. It codes for CASSQDPRQGLLYEQYF.

This clonotype occurred a few times. J is TRBJ2-5 and V is TRBV29-1; D tentatively reads TRBD1 or TRBD2 (6 bases each). CDR1 SQVTM and CDR2 ANQGSEA come from the germline V gene. V was clipped by 3 bases and J by 6 bases, with 17 bases between them. The CDR3 is 14 residues long. The CDR3 nucleotides are TGCAGCGTTGAGGGGACACGGGAGTCGCAGACCCAGTACTTC. It is translated as CSVEGTRESQTQYF.

The V gene is TRBV5-6, the J gene TRBJ2-1; the D gene is possibly TRBD2 (5 bases). This CDR3 comprises 16 residues. CDR1 is SGHDT and CDR2 is YYEEEE in the germline V gene. Trimming left V 3 bases short and J 4 bases short, with 17 bases between. CDR3 nucleotide sequence: TGTGCCAGCAGCTCCACGGAACTAGTCGCTTACAATGAGCAGTTCTTC. Amino acids: CASSSTELVAYNEQFF.

This chain joins TRBV20-1 and TRBJ2-1; D is possibly TRBD1 or TRBD2 (5 bases each). The germline V and J ends were trimmed by 6 bases and 2 bases, with 14 bases remaining between them. Germline CDR1 is DFQATT and CDR2 is SNEGSKA (reference sequence). The CDR3 covers 14 residues. CDR3 residues: CSAKSWGTYNEQFF. CDR3 coding DNA: TGCAGTGCCAAGTCGTGGGGGACCTACAATGAGCAGTTCTTC.

The chain couples TRBV20-1 to TRBJ2-1; 12 positions agree with TRBD2. V lost 5 bases, J lost 11 bases, and 7 bases stayed unmatched. CDR1 and CDR2 (germline): DFQATT, SNEGSKA (reference sequence). CDR3 length: 13 amino acids. The CDR3 DNA is TGCAGTGCTTTCCTGACTAGCGGGGGCAAGCAGTTCTTC. The encoded protein is CSAFLTSGGKQFF.

The chain employs TRBV15 and TRBJ1-2; D is unresolved. This CDR3 comprises 15 residues. Trimming removed 1 base at V and 0 bases at J, with 9 bases between. CDR1 and CDR2 (germline): LNHNV, YYDKDF (reference sequence). CDR3 DNA sequence: TGTGCCACCAGCAGAGCAAGCGGACCTAACTATGGCTACACCTTC. As protein: CATSRASGPNYGYTF.

V is TRBV12-3 or TRBV12-4 and J is TRBJ2-5, with D perhaps matching TRBD2 (6 bases). CDR3 length equals 16 residues. V was cut by 7 bases and J by 4 bases, with 22 bases left in between. CDR3 residues: CASKQNLGAGGETQYF. CDR3 in DNA: TGTGCCAGCAAGCAGAACTTAGGGGCCGGGGGAGAGACCCAGTACTTC.

The V call is TRBV6-2 or TRBV6-3, the J call TRBJ1-5; D ambiguous. The CDR3 extends over 14 amino acids. V was clipped by 4 bases and J by 4 bases, with 11 bases between them. The germline CDR1 and CDR2 sequences are MNHEY and SVGEGT. CDR3 protein: CASSWGLLNQPQHF. The CDR3 DNA reads TGTGCCAGCAGTTGGGGTCTTCTTAATCAGCCCCAGCATTTT.

This clonotype was seen only a few times. The J gene is TRBJ2-3, the V gene TRBV9, with TRBD2 matching 11 bases. Germline CDR1 is SGDLS and CDR2 is YYNGEE. Trimming cost V 0 bases and J 5 bases; bases outside gene matches: 17. The CDR3 has 20 amino acids. CDR3 residues: CASSVEGTSGSRGFGDTQYF. CDR3 DNA: TGTGCCAGCAGCGTAGAGGGGACTAGCGGATCCCGGGGTTTCGGAGATACGCAGTATTTT.

This chain joins TRBV29-1 and TRBJ2-7; 10 nucleotides align to TRBD1. V was clipped by 6 bases and J by 3 bases; unmatched bases: 8. CDR3 length equals 14 residues. Germline V lookup: CDR1 SQVTM, CDR2 ANQGSEA. This CDR3 reads CSVALRTGGYEQYF. The DNA of the CDR3 is TGCAGCGTAGCATTGCGGACAGGGGGCTACGAGCAGTACTTC.

This clonotype occurred many times. V is TRBV7-3 and J is TRBJ2-1; 8 bases are shared with TRBD1. CDR1 is SGHTA and CDR2 is FQGTGA in the germline V gene. This CDR3 region has 13 residues. With V trimmed by 2 bases and J by 8 bases, 2 bases remained unmatched. CDR3 amino acids: CASSLDRGDEQFF. CDR3 DNA: TGTGCCAGCAGCTTAGACAGGGGCGATGAGCAGTTCTTC.

This clonotype was seen a few times. This chain links TRBV20-1 with TRBJ2-7; the D gene is possibly TRBD2 (5 bases). Germline V lookup: CDR1 DFQATT, CDR2 SNEGSKA (reference sequence). Trimming removed 0 bases from V and 3 bases from J, with 24 bases in between. The length of the CDR3 is 18 residues. CDR3 sequence reads: CSARDFPGDGLEHYEQYF. The CDR3, as DNA: TGCAGTGCTAGAGATTTCCCGGGCGATGGACTGGAGCACTACGAGCAGTACTTC.

The V and J genes are TRBV5-1 and TRBJ2-3; D possibly matches TRBD1 or TRBD2 (5 bases each). CDR3 length equals 15 residues. Trimming removed 7 bases from V and 0 bases from J, with 15 bases in between. Germline V gene data show CDR1 as SGHRS and CDR2 as YFSETQ. The CDR3 protein is CASGTVQSSTDTQYF. The CDR3 nucleotides read TGCGCCAGCGGGACGGTGCAATCTAGCACAGATACGCAGTATTTT.

This clonotype showed up many times. This chain links TRBV6-5 with TRBJ2-1, with 8 bases that match TRBD2. V dropped 0 bases and J dropped 6; count of bases not matched to a gene: 7. CDR3 length equals 16 residues. Germline V gene data show CDR1 as MNHEY and CDR2 as SVGAGI. The CDR3 sequence is CASSYSTGGGLNEQFF. In DNA form, the CDR3 reads TGTGCCAGCAGTTACTCGACTGGCGGGGGGCTCAATGAGCAGTTCTTC.

The chain's CDR3 is CASRRDSPSRWYRANVLTF. CDR3 in DNA: TGTGCCAGCAGGCGGGACAGTCCTTCCCGTTGGTACCGGGCCAACGTCCTGACTTTC. The chain links TRBV12-3 or TRBV12-4 to TRBJ2-6; maybe TRBD1 (7 bases). Between the trimmed V and J ends, which lost 6 bases and 5 bases, there was a span of 26 bases. There are 19 residues in the CDR3.

The rearrangement links TRBV10-3 to TRBJ2-2; D is unclear. Germline V lookup: CDR1 ENHRY, CDR2 SYGVKD. The CDR3 runs to 14 residues. The V end was cut by 2 bases, the J end by 0 bases, with 4 bases between. The DNA of the CDR3 is TGTGCCATCAGTGAGCTCGCGAACACCGGGGAGCTGTTTTTT. It encodes CAISELANTGELFF.

This rearrangement joins TRBV5-1 to TRBJ1-1, with TRBD1 matching 7 bases. The J segment lost 4 bases and the V segment lost 4 bases, leaving 10 bases of the junction unmatched. The CDR3 has 15 amino acids. Germline assignment: CDR1 SGHRS and CDR2 YFSETQ. The CDR3 DNA follows: TGCGCCAGCAGCACGCAGACAGGGAGCGTCACTGAAGCTTTCTTT. Amino acids: CASSTQTGSVTEAFF.

The V call is TRBV6-2 or TRBV6-3, the J call TRBJ2-1, with D possibly matching TRBD2 (5 bases). V lost 1 base to trimming and J lost 9 bases, with 13 bases between them. The CDR3 is 14 residues long. The germline V gene has CDR1 MNHEY and CDR2 SVGEGT. CDR3 coding DNA: TGTGCCAGCAGTTACTGGGGAGTAGTTGGTGAGCAGTTCTTC. Translated, it gives CASSYWGVVGEQFF.